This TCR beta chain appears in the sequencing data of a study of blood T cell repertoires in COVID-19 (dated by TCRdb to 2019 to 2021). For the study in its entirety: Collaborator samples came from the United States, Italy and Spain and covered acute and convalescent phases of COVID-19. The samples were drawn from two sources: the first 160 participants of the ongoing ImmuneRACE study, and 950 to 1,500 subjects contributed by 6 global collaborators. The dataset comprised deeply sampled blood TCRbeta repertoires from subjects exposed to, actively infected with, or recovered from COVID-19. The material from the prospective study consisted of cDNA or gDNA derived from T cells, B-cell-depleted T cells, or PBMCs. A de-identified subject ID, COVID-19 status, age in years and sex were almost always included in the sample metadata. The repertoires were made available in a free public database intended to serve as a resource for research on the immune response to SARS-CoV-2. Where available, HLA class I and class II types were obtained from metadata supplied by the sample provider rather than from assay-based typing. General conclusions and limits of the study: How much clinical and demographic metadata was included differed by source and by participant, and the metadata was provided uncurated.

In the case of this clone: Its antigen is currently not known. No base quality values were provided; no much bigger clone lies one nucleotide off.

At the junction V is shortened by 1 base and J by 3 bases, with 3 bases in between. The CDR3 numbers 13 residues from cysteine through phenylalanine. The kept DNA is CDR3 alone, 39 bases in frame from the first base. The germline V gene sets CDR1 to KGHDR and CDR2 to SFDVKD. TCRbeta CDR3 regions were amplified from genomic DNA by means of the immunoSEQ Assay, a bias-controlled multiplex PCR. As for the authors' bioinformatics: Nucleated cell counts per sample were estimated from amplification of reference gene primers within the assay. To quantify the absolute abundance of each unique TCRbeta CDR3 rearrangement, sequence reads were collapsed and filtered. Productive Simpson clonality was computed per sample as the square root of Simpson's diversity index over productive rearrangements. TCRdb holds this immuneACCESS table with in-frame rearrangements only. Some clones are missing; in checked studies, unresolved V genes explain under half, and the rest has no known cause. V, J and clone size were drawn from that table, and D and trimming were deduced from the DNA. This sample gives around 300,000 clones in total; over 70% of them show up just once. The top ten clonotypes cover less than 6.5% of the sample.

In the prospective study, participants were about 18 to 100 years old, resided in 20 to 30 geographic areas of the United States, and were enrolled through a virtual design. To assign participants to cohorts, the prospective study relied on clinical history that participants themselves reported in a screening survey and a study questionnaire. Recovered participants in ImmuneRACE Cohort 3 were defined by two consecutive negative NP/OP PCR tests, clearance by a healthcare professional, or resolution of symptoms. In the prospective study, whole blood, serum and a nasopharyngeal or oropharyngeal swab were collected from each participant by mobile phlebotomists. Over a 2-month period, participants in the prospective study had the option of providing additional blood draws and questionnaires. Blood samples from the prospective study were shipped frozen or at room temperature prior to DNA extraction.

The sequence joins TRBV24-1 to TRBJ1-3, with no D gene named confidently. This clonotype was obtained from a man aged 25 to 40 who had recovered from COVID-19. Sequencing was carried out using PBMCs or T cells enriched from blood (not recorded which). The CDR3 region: CATSDFGGNTIYF. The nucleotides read TGTGCCACCAGTGATTTCGGTGGAAACACCATATATTTT.